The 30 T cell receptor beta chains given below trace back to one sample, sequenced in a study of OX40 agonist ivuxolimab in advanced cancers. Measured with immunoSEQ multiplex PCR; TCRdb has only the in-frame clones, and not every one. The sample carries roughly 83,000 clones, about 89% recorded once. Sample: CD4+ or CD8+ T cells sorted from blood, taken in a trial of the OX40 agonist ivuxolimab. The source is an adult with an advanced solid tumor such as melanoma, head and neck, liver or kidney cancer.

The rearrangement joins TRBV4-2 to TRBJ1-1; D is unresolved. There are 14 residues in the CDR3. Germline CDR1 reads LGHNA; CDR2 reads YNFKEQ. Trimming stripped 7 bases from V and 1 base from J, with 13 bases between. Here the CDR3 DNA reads TGTGCCAGCACCCTTGCGGCGGAGAACACTGAAGCTTTCTTT. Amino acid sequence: CASTLAAENTEAFF.

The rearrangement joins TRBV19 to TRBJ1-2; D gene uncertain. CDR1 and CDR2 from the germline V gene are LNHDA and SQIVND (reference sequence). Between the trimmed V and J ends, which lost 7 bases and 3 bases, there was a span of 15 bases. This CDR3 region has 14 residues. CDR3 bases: TGTGCCAGTACCCCACCCGCATCCTACTATGGCTACACCTTC. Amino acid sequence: CASTPPASYYGYTF.

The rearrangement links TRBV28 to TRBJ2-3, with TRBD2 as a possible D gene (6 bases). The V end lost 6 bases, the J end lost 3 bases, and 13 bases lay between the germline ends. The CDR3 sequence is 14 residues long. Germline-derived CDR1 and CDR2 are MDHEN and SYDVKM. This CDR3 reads CASRSLATTDTQYF. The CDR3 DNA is TGTGCCAGCAGATCTCTAGCGACGACAGATACGCAGTATTTT.

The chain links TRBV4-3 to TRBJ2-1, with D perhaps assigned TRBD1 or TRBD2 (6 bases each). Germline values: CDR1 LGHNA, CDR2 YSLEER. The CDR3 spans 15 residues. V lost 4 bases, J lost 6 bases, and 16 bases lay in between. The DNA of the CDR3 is TGCGCCAGCAGCCCCCGAGGAGGGGGAGGCAATGAGCAGTTCTTC. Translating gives CASSPRGGGGNEQFF.

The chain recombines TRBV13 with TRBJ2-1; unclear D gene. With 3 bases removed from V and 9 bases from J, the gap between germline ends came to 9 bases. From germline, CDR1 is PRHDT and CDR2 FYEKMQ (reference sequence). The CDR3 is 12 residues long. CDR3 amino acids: CASSLPALEQFF. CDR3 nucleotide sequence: TGTGCCAGCAGCTTGCCAGCACTTGAGCAGTTCTTC.

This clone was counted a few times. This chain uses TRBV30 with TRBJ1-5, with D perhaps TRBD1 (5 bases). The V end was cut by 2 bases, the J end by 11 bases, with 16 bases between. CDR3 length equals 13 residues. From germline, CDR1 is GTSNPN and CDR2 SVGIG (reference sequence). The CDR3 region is CAWSLGPPGAQHF. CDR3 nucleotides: TGTGCCTGGAGTCTGGGGCCCCCGGGGGCCCAGCATTTT.

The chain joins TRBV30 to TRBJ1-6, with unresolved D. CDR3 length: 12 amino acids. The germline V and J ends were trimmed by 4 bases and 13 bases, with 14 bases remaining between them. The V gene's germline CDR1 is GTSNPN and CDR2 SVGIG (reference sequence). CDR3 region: CAWTGPPWPLHF. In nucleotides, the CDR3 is TGTGCCTGGACCGGGCCACCATGGCCCCTCCACTTT.

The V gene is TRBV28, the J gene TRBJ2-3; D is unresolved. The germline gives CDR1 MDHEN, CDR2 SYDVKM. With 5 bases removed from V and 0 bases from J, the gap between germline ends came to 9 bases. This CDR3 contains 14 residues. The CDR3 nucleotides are TGTGCCAGCAGTGGTGATACTAGCACAGATACGCAGTATTTT. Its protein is CASSGDTSTDTQYF. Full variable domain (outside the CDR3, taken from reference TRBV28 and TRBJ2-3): DVKVTQSSRYLVKRTGEKVFLECVQDMDHENMFWYRQDPGLGLRLIYFSYDVKMKEKGDIPEGYSVSREKKERFSLILESASTNQTSMYLCASSGDTSTDTQYFGPGTRLTVL.

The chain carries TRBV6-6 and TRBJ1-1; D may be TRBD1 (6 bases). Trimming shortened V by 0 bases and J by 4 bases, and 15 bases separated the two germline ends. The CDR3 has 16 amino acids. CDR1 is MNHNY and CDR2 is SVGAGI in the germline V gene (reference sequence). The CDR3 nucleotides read TGTGCCAGCAGTTACTCGATCGCAGGGGATCTCACTGAAGCTTTCTTT. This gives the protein CASSYSIAGDLTEAFF.

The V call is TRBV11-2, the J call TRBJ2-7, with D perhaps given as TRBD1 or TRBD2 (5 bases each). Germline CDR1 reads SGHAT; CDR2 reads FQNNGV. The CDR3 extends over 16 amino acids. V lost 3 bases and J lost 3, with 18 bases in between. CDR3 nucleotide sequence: TGTGCCAGCAGCTTGGGTCCAGGGACCGGCGGCTACGAGCAGTACTTC. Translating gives CASSLGPGTGGYEQYF.

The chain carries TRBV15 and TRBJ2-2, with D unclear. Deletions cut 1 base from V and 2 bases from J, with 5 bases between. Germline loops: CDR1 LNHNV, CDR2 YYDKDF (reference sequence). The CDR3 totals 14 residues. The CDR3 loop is CATSRVRNTGELFF. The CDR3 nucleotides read TGTGCCACCAGCAGAGTAAGAAACACCGGGGAGCTGTTTTTT. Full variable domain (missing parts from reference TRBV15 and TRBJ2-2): DAMVIQNPRYQVTQFGKPVTLSCSQTLNHNVMYWYQQKSSQAPKLLFHYYDKDFNNEADTPDNFQSRRPNTSFCFLDIRSPGLGDTAMYLCATSRVRNTGELFFGEGSRLTVL.

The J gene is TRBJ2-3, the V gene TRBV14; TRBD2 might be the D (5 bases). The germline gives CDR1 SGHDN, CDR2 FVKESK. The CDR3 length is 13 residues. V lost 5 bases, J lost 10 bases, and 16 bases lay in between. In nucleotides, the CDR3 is TGTGCCAGCAGCACCTGGGGAGAATATGCGCAGTATTTT. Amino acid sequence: CASSTWGEYAQYF. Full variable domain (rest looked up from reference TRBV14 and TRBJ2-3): EAGVTQFPSHSVIEKGQTVTLRCDPISGHDNLYWYRRVMGKEIKFLLHFVKESKQDESGMPNNRFLAERTGGTYSTLKVQPAELEDSGVYFCASSTWGEYAQYFGPGTRLTVL.

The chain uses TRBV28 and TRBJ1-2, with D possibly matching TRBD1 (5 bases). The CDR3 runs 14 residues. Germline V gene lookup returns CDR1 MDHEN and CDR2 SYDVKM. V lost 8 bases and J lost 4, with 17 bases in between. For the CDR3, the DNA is TGTGCCAGCTGGGACCCGGGAGAGCGCTATGGCTACACCTTC. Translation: CASWDPGERYGYTF.

The chain's CDR3 is CASSEYGDTIYF. The CDR3 region has the DNA TGTGCCAGCAGTGAATATGGGGACACCATATATTTT. This chain connects TRBV25-1 to TRBJ1-3; D not certain. CDR1 is MGHDK, CDR2 SYGVNS, per germline. V was trimmed by 0 bases and J by 8 bases, leaving 5 bases between them. There are 12 residues in the CDR3.

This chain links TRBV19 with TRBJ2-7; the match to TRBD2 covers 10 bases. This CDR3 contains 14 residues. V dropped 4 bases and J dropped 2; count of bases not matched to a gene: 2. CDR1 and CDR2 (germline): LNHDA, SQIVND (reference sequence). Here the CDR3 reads CASSTLAGAYEQYV. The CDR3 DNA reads TGTGCCAGTAGTACCCTAGCGGGAGCCTACGAGCAGTACGTC.

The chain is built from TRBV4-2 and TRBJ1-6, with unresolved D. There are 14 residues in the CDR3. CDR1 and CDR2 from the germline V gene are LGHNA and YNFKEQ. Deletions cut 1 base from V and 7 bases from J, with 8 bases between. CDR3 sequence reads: CASSQALGNSPLHF. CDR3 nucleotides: TGTGCCAGCAGCCAAGCTCTGGGGAATTCACCCCTCCACTTT.

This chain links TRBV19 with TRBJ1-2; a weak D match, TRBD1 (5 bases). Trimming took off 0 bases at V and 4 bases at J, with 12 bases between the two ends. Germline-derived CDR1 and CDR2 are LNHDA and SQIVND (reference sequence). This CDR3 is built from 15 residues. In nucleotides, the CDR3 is TGTGCCAGTAGTATAGATTTAGAGACAGTCTATGGCTACACCTTC. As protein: CASSIDLETVYGYTF.

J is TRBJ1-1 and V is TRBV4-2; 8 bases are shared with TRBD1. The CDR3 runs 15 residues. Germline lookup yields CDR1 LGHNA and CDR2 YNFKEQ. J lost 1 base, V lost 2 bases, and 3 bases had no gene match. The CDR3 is CASSQWTGKNTEAFF. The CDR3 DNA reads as TGTGCCAGCAGCCAATGGACAGGGAAGAACACTGAAGCTTTCTTT.

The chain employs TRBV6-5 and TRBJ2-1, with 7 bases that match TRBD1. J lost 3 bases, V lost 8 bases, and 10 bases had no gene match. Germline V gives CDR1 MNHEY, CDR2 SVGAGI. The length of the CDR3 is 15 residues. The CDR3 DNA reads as TGTGCCAGCTCCAACAGGGACAGAGACTACAATGAGCAGTTCTTC. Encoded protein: CASSNRDRDYNEQFF.

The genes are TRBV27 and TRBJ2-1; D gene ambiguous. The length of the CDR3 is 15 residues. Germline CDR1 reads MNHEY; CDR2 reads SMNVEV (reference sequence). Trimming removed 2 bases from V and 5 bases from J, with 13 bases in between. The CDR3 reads CASSLRTPQNNEQFF. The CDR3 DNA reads TGTGCCAGCAGTTTACGGACGCCACAAAACAATGAGCAGTTCTTC.

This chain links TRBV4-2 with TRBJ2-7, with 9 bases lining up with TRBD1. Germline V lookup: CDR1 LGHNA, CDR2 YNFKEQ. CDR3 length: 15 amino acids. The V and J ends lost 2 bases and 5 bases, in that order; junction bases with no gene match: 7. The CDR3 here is CASSQPGTGSDEQYF. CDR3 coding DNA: TGTGCCAGCAGCCAACCCGGGACAGGGAGCGACGAGCAGTACTTC.

The CDR3 here is CATSRDFSTGPKSSYNSPLHF. The CDR3 DNA follows: TGTGCCACCAGCAGAGATTTCTCGACAGGGCCCAAGAGCTCCTATAATTCACCCCTCCACTTT. The chain links TRBV15 to TRBJ1-6, with 7 bases matching TRBD1. The CDR3 length is 21 residues. In germline, CDR1 is LNHNV, CDR2 YYDKDF (reference sequence). V shed 0 bases and J 0 bases; nucleotides not matched to a gene: 14.

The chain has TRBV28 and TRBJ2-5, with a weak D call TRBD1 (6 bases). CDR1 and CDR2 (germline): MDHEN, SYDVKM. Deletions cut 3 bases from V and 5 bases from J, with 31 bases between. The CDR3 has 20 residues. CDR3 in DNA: TGTGCCAGCAGTTTTCCTAGGCAGGGGTCAGGTTTGGGACCAAGGGAGACCCAGTACTTC. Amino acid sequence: CASSFPRQGSGLGPRETQYF.

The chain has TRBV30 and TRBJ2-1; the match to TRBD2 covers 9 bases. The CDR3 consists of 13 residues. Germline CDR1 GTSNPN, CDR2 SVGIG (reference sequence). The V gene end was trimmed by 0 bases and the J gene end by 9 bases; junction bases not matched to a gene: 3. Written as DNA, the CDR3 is TGTGCCTGGAGTGTATTTAGCGGGAGTGAGCAGTTCTTC. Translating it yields CAWSVFSGSEQFF.

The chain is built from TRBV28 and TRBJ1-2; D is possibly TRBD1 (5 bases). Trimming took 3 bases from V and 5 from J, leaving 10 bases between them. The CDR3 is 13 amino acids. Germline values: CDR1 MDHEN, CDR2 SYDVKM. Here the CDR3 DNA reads TGTGCCAGCAGTTTCGACAGTACTTATGGCTACACCTTC. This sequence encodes CASSFDSTYGYTF.

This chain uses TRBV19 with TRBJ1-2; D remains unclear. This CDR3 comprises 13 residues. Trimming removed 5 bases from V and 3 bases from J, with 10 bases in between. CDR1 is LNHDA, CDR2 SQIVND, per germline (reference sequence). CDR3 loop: CASSRSAYYGYTF. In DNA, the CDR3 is TGTGCCAGTAGTCGGTCAGCATACTATGGCTACACCTTC.

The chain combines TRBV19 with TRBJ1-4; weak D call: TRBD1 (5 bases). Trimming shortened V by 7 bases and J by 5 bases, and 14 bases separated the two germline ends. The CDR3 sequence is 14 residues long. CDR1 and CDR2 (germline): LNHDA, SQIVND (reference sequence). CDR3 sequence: CASKVRDSNEKLFF. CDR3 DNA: TGTGCCAGTAAGGTCCGGGACTCAAATGAAAAACTGTTTTTT.

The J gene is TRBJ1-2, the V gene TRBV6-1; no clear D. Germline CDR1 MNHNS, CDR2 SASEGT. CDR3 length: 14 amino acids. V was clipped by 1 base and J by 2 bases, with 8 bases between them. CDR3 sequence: CASSEGGENYGYTF. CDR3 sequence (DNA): TGTGCCAGCAGTGAAGGGGGAGAGAACTATGGCTACACCTTC.

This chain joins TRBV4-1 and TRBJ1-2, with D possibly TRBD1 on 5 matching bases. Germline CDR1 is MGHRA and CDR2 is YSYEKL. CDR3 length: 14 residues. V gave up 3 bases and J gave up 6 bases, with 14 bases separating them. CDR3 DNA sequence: TGCGCCAGCAGCCATAAAGGGGTTGGTAATGGCTACACCTTC. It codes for CASSHKGVGNGYTF.

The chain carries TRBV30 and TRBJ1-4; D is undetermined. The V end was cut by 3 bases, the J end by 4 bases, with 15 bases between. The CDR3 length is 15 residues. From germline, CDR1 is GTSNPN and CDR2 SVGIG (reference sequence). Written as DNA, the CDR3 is TGTGCCTGGAGCTCAAAGATGTGGCGTAATGAAAAACTGTTTTTT. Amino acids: CAWSSKMWRNEKLFF.